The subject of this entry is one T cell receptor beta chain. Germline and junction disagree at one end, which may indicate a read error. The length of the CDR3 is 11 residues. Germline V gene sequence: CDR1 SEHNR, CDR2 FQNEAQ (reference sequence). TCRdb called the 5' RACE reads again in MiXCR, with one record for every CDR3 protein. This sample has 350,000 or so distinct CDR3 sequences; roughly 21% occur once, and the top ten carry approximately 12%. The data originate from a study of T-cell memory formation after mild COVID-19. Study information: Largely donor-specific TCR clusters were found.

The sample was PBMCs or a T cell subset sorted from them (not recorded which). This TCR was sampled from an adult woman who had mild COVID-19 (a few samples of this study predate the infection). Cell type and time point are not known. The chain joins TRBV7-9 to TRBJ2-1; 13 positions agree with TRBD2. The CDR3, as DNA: TGCGGACTAGCGGGAGAGGTTGAGCAGTTCTTC. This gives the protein CGLAGEVEQFF.